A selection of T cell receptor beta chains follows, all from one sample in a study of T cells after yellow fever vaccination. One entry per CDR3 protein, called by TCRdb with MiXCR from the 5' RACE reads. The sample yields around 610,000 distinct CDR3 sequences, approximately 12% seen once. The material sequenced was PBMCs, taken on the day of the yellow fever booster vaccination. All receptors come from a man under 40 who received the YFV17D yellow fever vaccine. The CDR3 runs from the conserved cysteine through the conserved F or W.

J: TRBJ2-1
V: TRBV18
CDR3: CASSPRAGLGEQFF

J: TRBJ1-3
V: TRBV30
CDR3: CAWGRGTGNTIYF

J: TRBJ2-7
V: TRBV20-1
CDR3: CSAAAVPEQYF

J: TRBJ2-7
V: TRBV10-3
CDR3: CAISEPGDRRPYEQYF

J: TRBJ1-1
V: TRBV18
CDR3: CASSPTEVVNTEAFF

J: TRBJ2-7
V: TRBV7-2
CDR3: CASSSGTKYEQYF

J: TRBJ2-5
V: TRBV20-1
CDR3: CSAIPGVGQETQYF

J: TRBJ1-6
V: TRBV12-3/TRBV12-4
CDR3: CASSDGSWGNSPLHF

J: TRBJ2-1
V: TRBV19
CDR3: CASSTLGSYNEQFF

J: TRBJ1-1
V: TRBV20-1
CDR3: CSAFGPNTEAFF

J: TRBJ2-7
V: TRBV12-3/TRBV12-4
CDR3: CASSFLGGEEQYF

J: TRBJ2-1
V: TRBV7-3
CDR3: CASSPTSYTYNEQFF

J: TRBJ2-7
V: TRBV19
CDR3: CASNPGQGFYEQYF

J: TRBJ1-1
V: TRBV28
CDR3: CASSSPIDGMNTEAFF

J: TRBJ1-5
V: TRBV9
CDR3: CASSAGTGNQPQHF

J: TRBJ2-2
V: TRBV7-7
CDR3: CASSLGGAGLTNTGELFF

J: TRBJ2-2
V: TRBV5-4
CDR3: CASSEAGTSGTSTGELFF

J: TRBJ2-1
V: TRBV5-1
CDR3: CASSPLGLGDNEQFF

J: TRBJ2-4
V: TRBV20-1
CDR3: CSAHSLQLTSGIAKNIQYF

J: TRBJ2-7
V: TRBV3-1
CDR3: CASSPLVGGEYEQYF

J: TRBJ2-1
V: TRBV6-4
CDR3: CASSRGLAAVNEQFF

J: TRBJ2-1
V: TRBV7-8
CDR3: CASSMGLVNEQFF

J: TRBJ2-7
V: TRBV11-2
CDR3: CASSLHGTSGRGSYEQYF

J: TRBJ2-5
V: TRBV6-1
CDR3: CASSREGRETQYF

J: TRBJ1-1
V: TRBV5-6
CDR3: CASSLVLLNTEAFF

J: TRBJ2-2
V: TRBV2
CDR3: CASSGGLPLNTGELFF

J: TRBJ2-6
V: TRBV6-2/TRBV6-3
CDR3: CASGRGGVGANVLTF

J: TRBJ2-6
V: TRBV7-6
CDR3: CASSLELGRANVLTF

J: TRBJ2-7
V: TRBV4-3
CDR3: CASSQAQGSYEQYF